Each of the 31 T cell receptor beta chains below was sequenced from the same sample in a study of Ad26.COV2.S vaccination and SARS-CoV-2 variants. Using immunoSEQ multiplex PCR, the repertoire was profiled, and TCRdb retains in-frame clones only, with some absent. The repertoire holds about 350,000 clones, approximately 85% seen once, with around 3.3% in the top ten. Treatment here: approximately 18 received Ad26.COV2.S at low or high dose, single or two shots; roughly 5 received placebo; per-sample allocation not given. It was on day 63 after the first vaccine or placebo injection that samples were taken. Specimen: peripheral blood, collected in a trial of Ad26.COV2.S vaccine versus placebo. These receptors were taken from a person between 18 and 65 years old who received the Ad26.COV2.S COVID-19 vaccine or a placebo.

The CDR3 loop reads CASSLVGRGQGGTEAFF. The CDR3 region has the DNA TGTGCCAGCAGCTTAGTCGGCAGGGGGCAGGGGGGGACTGAAGCTTTCTTT. The V gene is TRBV7-2, the J gene TRBJ1-1; 8 bases fit TRBD1. This CDR3 region has 17 residues. J was trimmed by 5 bases and V by 1 base; bases with no gene match: 12. The germline CDR1 and CDR2 sequences are SGHTA and FQGNSA.

This clone was seen only a few times. The chain employs TRBV10-1 and TRBJ1-3; no clear D gene. The V gene lost 6 bases and the J gene lost 6 bases, with 6 bases spanning the gap. The CDR3 is 11 amino acids. The germline V gene encodes CDR1 WNHNN and CDR2 SYGVQD (reference sequence). This CDR3 is CASSAQNTIYF. Here the CDR3 DNA reads TGCGCCAGCAGCGCCCAAAACACCATATATTTT.

This chain uses TRBV3-1 (or the pseudogene TRBV3-2) with TRBJ2-1; D gene ambiguous. The CDR3 is 15 amino acids. V lost 1 base and J lost 5, with 12 bases in between. The V gene's germline CDR1 is LGHDT and CDR2 YNNKEL (reference sequence). The DNA of the CDR3 is TGTGCCAGCAGCCAAGTTCGTAGAGTAAACAATGAGCAGTTCTTC. Translation: CASSQVRRVNNEQFF.

Of note for this clone: The same CDR3 can be traced to other DNA sequences in this sample. This chain connects TRBV18 to TRBJ2-2; D remains unclear. V lost 0 bases and J 8 bases, leaving 7 bases between the germline ends. The CDR3 runs to 13 residues. CDR1 and CDR2 (germline): KGHSH, LQKENI. The CDR3 DNA reads as TGTGCCAGCTCACCACCAGGGTCAGGGGAGCTGTTTTTT. Translation gives CASSPPGSGELFF.

The V and J genes are TRBV29-1 and TRBJ2-7; TRBD1 agrees at 7 bases. Germline lookup yields CDR1 SQVTM and CDR2 ANQGSEA. V lost 7 bases, J lost 5 bases, and 8 bases stayed unmatched. This CDR3 is 12 amino acids long. The CDR3 protein is CSGGGHLNEQYF. The CDR3, as DNA: TGCAGCGGAGGGGGCCACCTTAACGAGCAGTACTTC.

This clone occurred a few times. The DNA for the CDR3 is TGTGCCAGCAGTGAGCCGTATAGCAATCAGCCCCAGCATTTT. Its protein product is CASSEPYSNQPQHF. The rearrangement links TRBV2 to TRBJ1-5; D gene unclear. Germline CDR1 is SNHLY and CDR2 is FYNNEI. This CDR3 spans 14 amino acids. Trimming stripped 3 bases from V and 0 bases from J, with 6 bases between.

This clone was detected ten times or more. The V gene is TRBV3-1 (or the pseudogene TRBV3-2), the J gene TRBJ2-7; 7 nucleotides agree with TRBD2. V shed 4 bases, J shed 0 bases, and the junction held 6 bases outside the gene matches. This CDR3 is built from 15 residues. Germline V gene lookup returns CDR1 LGHDT and CDR2 YNNKEL (reference sequence). CDR3 residues: CASSRPGLNSYEQYF. Here the CDR3 DNA reads TGTGCCAGCAGCCGACCGGGACTAAACTCCTACGAGCAGTACTTC.

The chain has TRBV7-9 and TRBJ1-4, with a weak D call TRBD1 (6 bases). This CDR3 spans 14 amino acids. Trimming pared 3 bases from V and 6 bases from J, leaving 11 bases between. Per the germline V gene, CDR1 is SEHNR and CDR2 is FQNEAQ (reference sequence). The CDR3 sequence is CASSLGSGDEKLFF. The CDR3 nucleotides are TGTGCCAGCAGCTTGGGGTCAGGGGATGAAAAACTGTTTTTT.

The V gene is TRBV2, the J gene TRBJ2-3; 9 bases are shared with TRBD1. The V gene end was trimmed by 5 bases and the J gene end by 4 bases; junction bases not matched to a gene: 4. Germline lookup yields CDR1 SNHLY and CDR2 FYNNEI. There are 14 residues in the CDR3. The CDR3: CASSPGQGPDTQYF. CDR3 DNA sequence: TGTGCCAGCAGTCCTGGACAGGGGCCAGATACGCAGTATTTT. The full variable domain, in which reference TRBV2 and TRBJ2-3 provide the parts outside the CDR3, is EPEVTQTPSHQVTQMGQEVILRCVPISNHLYFYWYRQILGQKVEFLVSFYNNEISEKSEIFDDQFSVERPDGSNFTLKIRSTKLEDSAMYFCASSPGQGPDTQYFGPGTRLTVL.

The chain uses TRBV21-1 and TRBJ2-5; the DNA was not used to check the table's D call, TRBD1. TRBV21-1 is a documented pseudogene. This CDR3 has 18 amino acids. CDR3 loop: CASSTKGARAGVGETQYF. The CDR3 coding sequence is TGTGCCAGCAGCACGAAGGGGGCCAGGGCGGGTGTTGGTGAGACCCAGTACTTC.

The V and J genes are TRBV2 and TRBJ2-1; TRBD2 agrees at 7 bases. The V gene's germline CDR1 is SNHLY and CDR2 FYNNEI. The J segment lost 3 bases and the V segment lost 4 bases, leaving 9 bases of the junction unmatched. The CDR3 extends over 16 amino acids. The CDR3 here is CASSGGLPPIYNEQFF. The CDR3 DNA sequence: TGTGCCAGCAGTGGGGGACTACCACCAATCTACAATGAGCAGTTCTTC. The full variable domain, its missing parts supplied by reference TRBV2 and TRBJ2-1, is EPEVTQTPSHQVTQMGQEVILRCVPISNHLYFYWYRQILGQKVEFLVSFYNNEISEKSEIFDDQFSVERPDGSNFTLKIRSTKLEDSAMYFCASSGGLPPIYNEQFFGPGTRLTVL.

This clone has ten or more counts. The chain recombines TRBV2 with TRBJ2-3, with D hard to call. The germline V gene has CDR1 SNHLY and CDR2 FYNNEI. The length of the CDR3 is 12 residues. V lost 3 bases to trimming and J lost 4 bases, with 5 bases between them. In DNA form, the CDR3 reads TGTGCCAGCAGTGATAGGCCAGATACGCAGTATTTT. Protein sequence: CASSDRPDTQYF.

The chain combines TRBV18 with TRBJ1-1; 7 bases are a match to TRBD1. The germline gives CDR1 KGHSH, CDR2 LQKENI. This CDR3 region has 15 residues. The trim removed 2 bases at V and 5 bases at J, leaving 8 bases unmatched. CDR3 region: CASSPLVAGGTEAFF. CDR3 nucleotide sequence: TGTGCCAGCTCACCATTGGTCGCAGGGGGGACTGAAGCTTTCTTT. Full variable domain (remainder filled in from reference TRBV18 and TRBJ1-1): NAGVMQNPRHLVRRRGQEARLRCSPMKGHSHVYWYRQLPEEGLKFMVYLQKENIIDESGMPKERFSAEFPKEGPSILRIQQVVRGDSAAYFCASSPLVAGGTEAFFGQGTRLTVV.

The V and J genes are TRBV7-2 and TRBJ2-1; D may correspond to TRBD1 or TRBD2 (7 bases each). Germline CDR1 reads SGHTA; CDR2 reads FQGNSA. V lost 3 bases, J lost 0 bases, and 12 bases lay in between. CDR3 size: 16 residues. The CDR3 region is CASSLQGGASYNEQFF. For the CDR3, the DNA is TGTGCCAGCAGCTTGCAGGGGGGGGCCTCCTACAATGAGCAGTTCTTC. Using reference TRBV7-2 and TRBJ2-1 for the parts outside the CDR3, the full variable domain is GAGVSQSPSNKVTEKGKDVELRCDPISGHTALYWYRQSLGQGLEFLIYFQGNSAPDKSGLPSDRFSAERTGGSVSTLTIQRTQQEDSAVYLCASSLQGGASYNEQFFGPGTRLTVL.

This clone has just a few counts. V gene TRBV4-1 combines with J gene TRBJ1-4; tentatively, D is TRBD1 (6 bases). The germline V gene has CDR1 MGHRA and CDR2 YSYEKL. This CDR3 comprises 16 residues. The V and J ends lost 4 bases and 11 bases respectively, with 23 bases between them. CDR3 residues: CASSRLKMDSREKLFF. The CDR3 coding sequence is TGCGCCAGCAGCCGATTAAAGATGGACAGCCGGGAGAAACTGTTTTTT.

This clone was seen just once. The DNA for the CDR3 is TGTGCCAGCAGTTACAGGGACCCAGCAAGGAGCTATGGCTACACCTTC. Its translation: CASSYRDPARSYGYTF. This chain links TRBV6-5 with TRBJ1-2, with D possibly being TRBD1 (5 bases). The CDR3 spans 16 residues. Germline assignment: CDR1 MNHEY and CDR2 SVGAGI. Trimming pared 2 bases from V and 4 bases from J, leaving 17 bases between.

The chain combines TRBV7-9 with TRBJ1-1; 8 bases are a match to TRBD1. The CDR3 length is 15 residues. V shed 7 bases and J 1 base; nucleotides not matched to a gene: 8. CDR1 SEHNR and CDR2 FQNEAQ come from the germline V gene (reference sequence). CDR3 sequence: CASTLLGQGNTEAFF. DNA of the CDR3: TGTGCCAGCACCCTGCTAGGACAGGGGAACACTGAAGCTTTCTTT.

This clone was picked up a small number of times. The chain has TRBV19 and TRBJ1-3; maybe TRBD1 (5 bases). This CDR3 is 16 amino acids long. Germline lookup yields CDR1 LNHDA and CDR2 SQIVND (reference sequence). V lost 1 base and J 1 base, leaving 11 bases between the germline ends. The CDR3 DNA reads TGTGCCAGTAGTATAGCTCGCGGGACTTCTGGAAACACCATATATTTT. Amino acid sequence: CASSIARGTSGNTIYF.

The chain couples TRBV9 to TRBJ2-5; 9 nucleotides match TRBD1. Looked up from germline, CDR1 is SGDLS and CDR2 is YYNGEE. This CDR3 is built from 13 residues. Trimming at V came to 2 bases and at J to 4 bases, leaving 0 bases not matched to a gene. The CDR3 coding sequence is TGTGCCAGCAGCGTGGACAGGGGAGAGACCCAGTACTTC. It specifies CASSVDRGETQYF.

V is TRBV7-9 and J is TRBJ2-7, with D tentatively TRBD1 or TRBD2 (5 bases each). In germline, CDR1 is SEHNR, CDR2 FQNEAQ (reference sequence). Trimming took off 1 base at V and 13 bases at J, with 14 bases between the two ends. The CDR3 length is 12 residues. CDR3 in amino acids: CASSLVWGRIYF. As DNA, the CDR3 is TGTGCCAGCAGCTTAGTTTGGGGGAGAATATACTTC.

V usage is TRBV4-1 and J usage is TRBJ2-1; no clear D gene. V was pared by 2 bases and J by 5 bases, with 10 bases between. The CDR3 has 14 amino acids. CDR1 is MGHRA, CDR2 YSYEKL, per germline. The CDR3 DNA sequence: TGCGCCAGCAGCCAACGAGCCCCCAACAATGAGCAGTTCTTC. Translation gives CASSQRAPNNEQFF.

The chain links TRBV6-1 to TRBJ2-7; 7 bases map to TRBD2. The germline V gene has CDR1 MNHNS and CDR2 SASEGT. This CDR3 contains 14 residues. Trimming removed 8 bases from V and 0 bases from J; junction bases left unmatched: 7. The CDR3 loop reads CASRGRGDSYEQYF. In DNA form, the CDR3 reads TGTGCCAGCCGTGGTCGGGGGGACTCCTACGAGCAGTACTTC.

Details on this clone: The junction departs from the called germline gene at one end, perhaps through a read error. The rearrangement uses TRBV15 and TRBJ2-2, with TRBD1 matching over 7 bases. Per the germline V gene, CDR1 is LNHNV and CDR2 is YYDKDF (reference sequence). The length of the CDR3 is 15 residues. The CDR3 bases are TGTGCCACCAGCGGAGAACAGGGGAGCACCGGGGAGCTGTTTTTT. It is translated as CATSGEQGSTGELFF.

The rearrangement uses TRBV7-2 and TRBJ2-3; tentatively, D is TRBD2 (5 bases). Germline CDR1 and CDR2: SGHTA and FQGNSA. The CDR3 spans 15 residues. The V and J ends lost 1 base and 6 bases respectively, with 14 bases between them. The CDR3 protein is CASSLGTGKADTQYF. CDR3 coding DNA: TGTGCCAGCAGCTTAGGGACTGGGAAGGCGGATACGCAGTATTTT.

Details on this clone: A far larger clone is one base from this, pointing to a likely read error. The rearrangement uses TRBV2 and TRBJ1-5, with D unclear. CDR3 length: 13 residues. The germline CDR1 and CDR2 sequences are SNHLY and FYNNEI. The V end was cut by 3 bases, the J end by 1 base, with 4 bases between. The CDR3 here is CASSDDSNQPQHF. The CDR3 nucleotides read TGTGCCAGCAGTGATGACAGCAATCAGCCCCAGCATTTT.

This chain connects TRBV19 to TRBJ1-6, with 10 bases fitting TRBD1. This CDR3 contains 16 residues. CDR1 is LNHDA, CDR2 SQIVND, per germline (reference sequence). Trimming removed 6 bases from V and 9 bases from J; junction bases left unmatched: 11. CDR3 nucleotides: TGTGCCAGTAGCGTACCGTCCCGGGACAGGGGTTCACCCCTCCACTTT. It translates to CASSVPSRDRGSPLHF.

The gene calls are TRBV28 and TRBJ2-5; D perhaps matches TRBD2 (5 bases). The CDR3 is made up of 14 amino acids. The V end lost 4 bases, the J end lost 5 bases, and 14 bases lay between the germline ends. Looked up from germline, CDR1 is MDHEN and CDR2 is SYDVKM. The chain's CDR3 is CASSSEGLWETQYF. CDR3 in DNA: TGTGCCAGCAGTTCCGAGGGCCTATGGGAGACCCAGTACTTC.

V and J are TRBV7-9 and TRBJ1-2; no definite D call. Germline loops: CDR1 SEHNR, CDR2 FQNEAQ (reference sequence). The V end was cut by 0 bases, the J end by 3 bases, with 8 bases between. The CDR3 contains 14 residues. For the CDR3, the DNA is TGTGCCAGCAGCTTAGCCGGCCAGGACTATGGCTACACCTTC. Translating it yields CASSLAGQDYGYTF.

V usage is TRBV6-5 and J usage is TRBJ2-1; D is possibly TRBD1 or TRBD2 (6 bases each). The CDR3 consists of 15 residues. CDR1 and CDR2 from the germline V gene are MNHEY and SVGAGI. Trimming stripped 7 bases from V and 5 bases from J, with 18 bases between. The CDR3 here is CASTIPRGQDNEQFF. CDR3 coding DNA: TGTGCCAGCACAATCCCCCGGGGGCAGGACAATGAGCAGTTCTTC.

CDR3 in amino acids: CASSQDRQTQYF. CDR3 coding DNA: TGTGCCAGCAGCCAAGATAGGCAGACCCAGTACTTC. The rearrangement joins TRBV3-1 (or the pseudogene TRBV3-2) to TRBJ2-5; D ambiguous. The CDR3 runs to 12 residues. The V end lost 0 bases, the J end lost 6 bases, and 5 bases lay between the germline ends. Germline V gene lookup returns CDR1 LGHDT and CDR2 YNNKEL (reference sequence).

CDR3 DNA: TGTGCCAGCAGTGAAGGTAGGACTAGTTATGAGCAGTTCTTC. Its translation is CASSEGRTSYEQFF. The chain recombines TRBV6-1 with TRBJ2-1, with 7 bases aligning to TRBD2. CDR3 size: 14 residues. Germline CDR1 and CDR2: MNHNS and SASEGT. Trimming removed 1 base from V and 8 bases from J; junction bases left unmatched: 5.